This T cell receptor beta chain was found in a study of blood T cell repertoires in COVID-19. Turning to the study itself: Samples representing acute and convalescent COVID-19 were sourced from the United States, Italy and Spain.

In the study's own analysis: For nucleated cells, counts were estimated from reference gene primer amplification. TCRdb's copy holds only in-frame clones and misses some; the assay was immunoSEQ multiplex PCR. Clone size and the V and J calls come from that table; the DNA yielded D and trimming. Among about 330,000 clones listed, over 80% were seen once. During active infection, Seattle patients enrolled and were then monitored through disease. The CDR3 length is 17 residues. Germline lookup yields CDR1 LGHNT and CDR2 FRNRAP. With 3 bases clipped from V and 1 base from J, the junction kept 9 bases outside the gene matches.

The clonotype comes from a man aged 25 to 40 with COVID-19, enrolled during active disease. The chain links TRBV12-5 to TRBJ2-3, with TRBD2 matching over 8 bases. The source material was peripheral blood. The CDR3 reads CASGFGSGGKGTDTQYF. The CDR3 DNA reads TGTGCTAGTGGTTTTGGTTCGGGGGGGAAGGGCACAGATACGCAGTATTTT.